Listed below are T cell receptor beta chains from one sample, sequenced in a study of T-cell reconstitution after alpha-beta-depleted transplantation in children. MiXCR was run by TCRdb on the PCR reads, yielding one entry per CDR3 protein. The table shows 750,000 to 950,000 distinct CDR3 sequences, with around 17% occurring only once. The material sequenced was PBMCs, mostly from graft donor cells, taken 360 days after TCRalphabeta/CD19-depleted stem cell transplant. The receptors shown here come from a male patient aged 5 to 17 who had a stem cell transplant for acute lymphoblastic leukemia, so the T cells may come from the graft donor. Both conserved end residues are part of each CDR3. The D gene is left open where the match is weak. Clone size is stated in some rows and not others, as once, few, many or a class when expanded.

clone size: .; J gene: TRBJ2-3; CDR3 length: 14; V gene: TRBV15; D gene: .; CDR3 protein: CATSRVAGTDTQYF; CDR3 DNA: TGTGCCACCAGCAGAGTTGCAGGCACAGATACGCAGTATTTT
clone size: .; J gene: TRBJ2-7; CDR3 length: 13; V gene: TRBV29-1; D gene: TRBD1; CDR3 protein: CSVGRTGTYEQYF; CDR3 DNA: TGCAGCGTTGGTCGGACAGGAACCTACGAGCAGTACTTC
clone size: .; J gene: TRBJ2-2; CDR3 length: 13; V gene: TRBV4-1; D gene: .; CDR3 protein: CASSQDPSGELFF; CDR3 DNA: TGCGCCAGCAGCCAAGATCCATCCGGGGAGCTGTTTTTT
clone size: many; J gene: TRBJ1-2; CDR3 length: 13; V gene: TRBV12-3/TRBV12-4; D gene: .; CDR3 protein: CASSPGGNYGYTF; CDR3 DNA: TGCGCCAGCAGCCCTGGCGGAAACTATGGCTACACCTTC
clone size: few; J gene: TRBJ1-1; CDR3 length: 15; V gene: TRBV7-6; D gene: .; CDR3 protein: CASSLVGGMVAEAFF; CDR3 DNA: TGTGCCAGCAGCTTAGTGGGGGGAATGGTGGCTGAAGCTTTCTTT
clone size: .; J gene: TRBJ2-3; CDR3 length: 16; V gene: TRBV7-8; D gene: TRBD2; CDR3 protein: CASSLVAGLAGDTQYF; CDR3 DNA: TGTGCCAGCAGCTTAGTGGCGGGACTAGCGGGAGATACGCAGTATTTT
clone size: few; J gene: TRBJ2-1; CDR3 length: 16; V gene: TRBV5-1; D gene: TRBD2; CDR3 protein: CASSPEREVSYNEQFF; CDR3 DNA: TGCGCCAGCAGCCCCGAGCGGGAGGTCTCCTACAATGAGCAGTTCTTC
clone size: few; J gene: TRBJ1-2; CDR3 length: 13; V gene: TRBV15; D gene: .; CDR3 protein: CATSIDWIYGYTF; CDR3 DNA: TGTGCCACCAGCATAGATTGGATCTATGGCTACACCTTC
clone size: .; J gene: TRBJ2-7; CDR3 length: 11; V gene: TRBV5-1; D gene: .; CDR3 protein: CSSSLSNEQYF; CDR3 DNA: TGCTCCAGCAGCTTGAGCAACGAGCAGTACTTC
clone size: .; J gene: TRBJ2-7; CDR3 length: 21; V gene: TRBV4-2; D gene: TRBD1; CDR3 protein: CASSQVERDRARGRLIYEQYF; CDR3 DNA: TGTGCCAGCAGCCAAGTAGAGAGAGACCGCGCGAGGGGGCGCCTAATCTACGAGCAGTACTTC
clone size: few; J gene: TRBJ2-1; CDR3 length: 16; V gene: TRBV2; D gene: .; CDR3 protein: CASSEEIVGSYNEQFF; CDR3 DNA: TGTGCCAGCAGTGAAGAAATAGTGGGCTCCTACAATGAGCAGTTCTTC
clone size: few; J gene: TRBJ2-3; CDR3 length: 14; V gene: TRBV20-1; D gene: .; CDR3 protein: CSAPHREGYGTQYF; CDR3 DNA: TGCAGTGCTCCGCACAGGGAGGGATATGGAACGCAGTATTTT
clone size: .; J gene: TRBJ2-1; CDR3 length: 17; V gene: TRBV25-1; D gene: TRBD2; CDR3 protein: CASSESTGTTIYNEQFF; CDR3 DNA: TGTGCCAGCAGTGAATCTACCGGGACTACCATCTACAATGAGCAGTTCTTC
clone size: .; J gene: TRBJ2-2; CDR3 length: 14; V gene: TRBV24-1; D gene: TRBD2; CDR3 protein: CATSPLAVTGELFF; CDR3 DNA: TGTGCCACCTCTCCACTAGCGGTCACCGGGGAGCTGTTTTTT
clone size: .; J gene: TRBJ2-7; CDR3 length: 14; V gene: TRBV7-9; D gene: .; CDR3 protein: CASSLGVGAYEQYF; CDR3 DNA: TGTGCCAGCAGCTTAGGGGTCGGTGCCTACGAGCAGTACTTC